This T cell receptor (beta chain) was retrieved from a study of cytomegalovirus exposure and HLA in healthy donors. PCR primers comprised 60 Vbeta and 13 Jbeta primers. Profiled with immunoSEQ multiplex PCR; TCRdb holds only in-frame clones, not every one. This table holds over 50,000 clones, 89% found once. This clone occurred once. Germline V lookup: CDR1 GTSNPN, CDR2 SVGIG (reference sequence). Trimming took off 6 bases at V and 2 bases at J, with 14 bases between the two ends. The CDR3 spans 13 residues. The V and J genes are TRBV30 and TRBJ2-7, with a possible D match to TRBD2 (5 bases). The sequenced sample was PBMCs. The TCR was taken from a young man in good health and CMV-seropositive. Here the CDR3 DNA reads TGTGCCTGCCTTGGAGGTCTTACCTACGAGCAGTACTTC. Protein product: CACLGGLTYEQYF.